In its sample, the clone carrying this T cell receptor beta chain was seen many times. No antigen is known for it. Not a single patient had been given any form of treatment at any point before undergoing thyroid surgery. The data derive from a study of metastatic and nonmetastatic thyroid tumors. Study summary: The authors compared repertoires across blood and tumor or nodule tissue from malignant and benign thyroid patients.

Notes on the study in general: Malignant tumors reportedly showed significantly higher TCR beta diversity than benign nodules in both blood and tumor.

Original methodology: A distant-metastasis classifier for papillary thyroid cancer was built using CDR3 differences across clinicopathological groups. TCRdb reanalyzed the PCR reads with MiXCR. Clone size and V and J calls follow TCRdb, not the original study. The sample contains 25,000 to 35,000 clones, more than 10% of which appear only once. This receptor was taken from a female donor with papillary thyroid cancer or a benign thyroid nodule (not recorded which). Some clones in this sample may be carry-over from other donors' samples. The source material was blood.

CDR3 nucleotides: TGCAGTGCTAGTAATGGACAGCGCAATCAGCCCCAGCATTTT. Amino acids: CSASNGQRNQPQHF. This chain joins TRBV20-1 and TRBJ1-5, with D possibly TRBD1 on 6 matching bases. Germline CDR1 is DFQATT and CDR2 is SNEGSKA (reference sequence). Between the trimmed V and J ends, which lost 3 bases and 2 bases, there was a span of 11 bases. This CDR3 contains 14 residues.